This T cell receptor beta chain stems from a study of T cell changes during pregnancy in multiple sclerosis. TCRdb's copy holds only in-frame clones and misses some; the assay was immunoSEQ multiplex PCR. The sample lists more than 55,000 clones, approximately 90% occurring once. The TCR comes from a female donor in good health, enrolled as a control in a pregnancy study. The sequences come from peripheral blood, collected in the first trimester of pregnancy.

The CDR3, as DNA: TGTGCCAGCAGCCGGACAGGGTCCTACAATGAGCAGTTCTTC. The encoded protein is CASSRTGSYNEQFF. The chain is built from TRBV4-2 and TRBJ2-1, with 8 bases aligning to TRBD1. This CDR3 has 14 residues. With V trimmed by 4 bases and J by 1 base, 0 bases remained unmatched. In germline, CDR1 is LGHNA, CDR2 YNFKEQ.